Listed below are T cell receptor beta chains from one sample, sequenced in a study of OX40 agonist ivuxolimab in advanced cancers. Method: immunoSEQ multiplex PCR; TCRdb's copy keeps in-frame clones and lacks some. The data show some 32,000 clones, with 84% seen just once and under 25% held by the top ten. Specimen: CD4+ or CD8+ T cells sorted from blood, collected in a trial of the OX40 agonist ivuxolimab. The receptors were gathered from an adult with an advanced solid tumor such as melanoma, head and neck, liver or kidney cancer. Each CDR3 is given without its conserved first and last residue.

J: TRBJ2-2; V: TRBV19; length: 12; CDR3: ASSFTGGTGELF
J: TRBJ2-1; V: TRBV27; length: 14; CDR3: ASSLSWTVTYNEQF
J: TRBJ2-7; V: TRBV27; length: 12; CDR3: ASRHRTGTYEQY
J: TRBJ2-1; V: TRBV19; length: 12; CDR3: ASSMGTGYNEQF
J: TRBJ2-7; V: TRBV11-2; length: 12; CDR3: ASSQGQGWGEQY
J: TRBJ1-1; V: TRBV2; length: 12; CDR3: ASSEAQLNTEAF
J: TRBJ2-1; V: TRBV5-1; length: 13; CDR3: ASSSQRGGHNEQF
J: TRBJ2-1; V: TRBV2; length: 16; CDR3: ASSDIFSGGYSYNEQF
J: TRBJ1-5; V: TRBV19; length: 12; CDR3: ASTYRGEVQPQH
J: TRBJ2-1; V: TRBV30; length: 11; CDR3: AWSVDIYNEQF
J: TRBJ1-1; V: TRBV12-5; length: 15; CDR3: ASGLVSGPTMNTEAF
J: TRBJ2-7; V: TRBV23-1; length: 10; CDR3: ASQYRGDEQY
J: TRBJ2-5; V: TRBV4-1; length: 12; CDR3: ASSQVGNQETQY
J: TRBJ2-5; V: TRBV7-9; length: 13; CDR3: ASSSTPFSGETQY
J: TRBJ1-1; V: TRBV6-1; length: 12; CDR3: ASRRWGLDTEAF
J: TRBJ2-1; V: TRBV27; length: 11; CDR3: ASSFGGTNEQF
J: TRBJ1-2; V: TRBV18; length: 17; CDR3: ASSLAGEGKGRTNYGYT
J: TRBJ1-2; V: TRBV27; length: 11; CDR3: ASSFSPNYGYT
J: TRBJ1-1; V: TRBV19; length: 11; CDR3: ASSMVKYTEAF
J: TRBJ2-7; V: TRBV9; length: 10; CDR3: ASSASQGEQY
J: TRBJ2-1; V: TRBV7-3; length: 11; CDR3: ASSCGGGDEQF
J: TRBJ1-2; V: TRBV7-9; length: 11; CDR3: ASSLTGTSGYT
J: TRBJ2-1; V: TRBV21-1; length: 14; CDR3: ASSKPCWMCYNEQF
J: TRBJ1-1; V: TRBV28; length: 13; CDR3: ASSPARTANTEAF
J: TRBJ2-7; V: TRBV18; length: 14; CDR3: ASSLSGDTRSYEQY
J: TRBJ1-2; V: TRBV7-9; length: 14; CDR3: ASSLVETTRHYGYT
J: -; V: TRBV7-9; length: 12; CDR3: ASSNYRDIDEQY
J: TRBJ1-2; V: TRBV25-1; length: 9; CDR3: ASSSGYGYT
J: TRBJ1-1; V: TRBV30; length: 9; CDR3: AWIRGTEAF
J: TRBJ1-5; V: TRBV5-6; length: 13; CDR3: ASSLGVYSNQPQH
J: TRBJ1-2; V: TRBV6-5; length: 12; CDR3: ASSLRGLHRGYT
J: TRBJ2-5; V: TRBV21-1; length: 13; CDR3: ASSIRDRGRETQY
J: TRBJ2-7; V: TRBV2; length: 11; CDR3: AIRGEESYEQY
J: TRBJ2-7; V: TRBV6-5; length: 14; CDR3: ASSYSIGEMAYEQY
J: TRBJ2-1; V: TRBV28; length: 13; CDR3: ASSHGLRDYNEQF
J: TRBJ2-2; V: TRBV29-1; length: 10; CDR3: SAEGGTGELF
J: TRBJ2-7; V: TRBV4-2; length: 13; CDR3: ASSQIGDRAVEQY
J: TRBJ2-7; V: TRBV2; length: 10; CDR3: ASSSGQDEQY
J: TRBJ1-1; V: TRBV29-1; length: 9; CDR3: SVPVAGEAF
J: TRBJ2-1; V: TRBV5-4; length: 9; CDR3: ASSLYNEQF
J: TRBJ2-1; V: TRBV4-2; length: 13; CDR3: ASSQDRTRGNEQF
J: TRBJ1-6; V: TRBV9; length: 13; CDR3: ASSAWDGNNSPLH
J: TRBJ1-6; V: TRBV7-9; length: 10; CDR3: ASSLGSSPLH
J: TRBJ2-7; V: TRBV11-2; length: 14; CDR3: ASSQGRLADPYEQY
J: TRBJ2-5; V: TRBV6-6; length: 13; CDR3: ASSYGRGPEMAQY
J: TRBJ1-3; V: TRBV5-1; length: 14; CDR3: ASSVPDGFSGNTIY
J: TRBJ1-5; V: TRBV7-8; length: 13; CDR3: ASSSRQAPLSPQH
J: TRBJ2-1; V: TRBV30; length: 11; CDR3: AWRDLSYNEQF
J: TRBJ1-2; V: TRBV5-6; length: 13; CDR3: ASSLVQATSYGYT
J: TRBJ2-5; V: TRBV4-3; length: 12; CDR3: ASSHRTGEETQY
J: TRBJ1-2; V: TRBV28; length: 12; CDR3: ASSLLGSFYGYT
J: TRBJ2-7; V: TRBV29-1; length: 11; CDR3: SVKQAIRYEQY
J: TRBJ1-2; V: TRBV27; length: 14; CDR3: ASSLSGHIRNYGYT